This entry features one T cell receptor beta chain sequence. This entry belongs to a study of T cells in tuberculosis. Sequencing of TCR-alpha and TCR-beta chains was unpaired. Assay used: immunoSEQ multiplex PCR; TCRdb lists only in-frame clones, some missing. The sample holds 50,000 to 65,000 clones, 70% to 90% seen once. Cells were sorted from thawed PBMC rested overnight and stained with GMM-loaded CD1B tetramer, viability dye and anti-CD3. CD1B tetramers were loaded with Rhodococcus equi-derived C32 glucose monomycolate. CDR3 length: 14 amino acids. With 9 bases clipped from V and 6 bases from J, the junction kept 10 bases outside the gene matches. CDR1 is SNHLY and CDR2 is FYNNEI in the germline V gene.

Sample: CD1b-GMM tetramer-negative cells sorted from PBMCs. This receptor was obtained from an adult woman with latent tuberculosis. The chain is built from TRBV2 and TRBJ1-3; 8 nucleotides line up with TRBD1. The CDR3 DNA reads TGTGCCAGTTCAACTCGGACAGGGCAAAACACCATATATTTT. Translated: CASSTRTGQNTIYF.